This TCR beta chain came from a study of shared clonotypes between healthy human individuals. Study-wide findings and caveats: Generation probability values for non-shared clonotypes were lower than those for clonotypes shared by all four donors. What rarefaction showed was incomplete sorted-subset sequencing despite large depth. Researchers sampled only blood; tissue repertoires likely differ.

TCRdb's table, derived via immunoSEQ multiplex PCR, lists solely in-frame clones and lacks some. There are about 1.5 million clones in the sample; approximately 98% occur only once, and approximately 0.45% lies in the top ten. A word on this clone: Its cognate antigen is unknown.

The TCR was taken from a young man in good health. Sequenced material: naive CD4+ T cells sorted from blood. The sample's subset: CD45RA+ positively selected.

CDR3 sequence: CASSVAGIAGELFF. CDR3 nucleotide sequence: TGTGCCAGCAGCGTAGCTGGGATTGCCGGGGAGCTGTTTTTT. The rearrangement links TRBV9 to TRBJ2-2; D is ambiguous. Looked up from germline, CDR1 is SGDLS and CDR2 is YYNGEE. Deletions cut 0 bases from V and 6 bases from J, with 9 bases between. The CDR3 covers 14 residues.